The T cell receptor beta chain described here comes from a study of T cell changes during pregnancy in multiple sclerosis. TCRdb's table, derived via immunoSEQ multiplex PCR, lists solely in-frame clones and lacks some. Of 60,000 to 90,000 clones in the sample, about 89% were seen once. The germline CDR1 and CDR2 sequences are LNHDA and SQIVND (reference sequence). Trimming cost V 5 bases and J 1 base; bases outside gene matches: 6. The CDR3 is made up of 16 amino acids. The sequenced sample was peripheral blood, obtained before pregnancy. The TCR sequence derives from a female donor with multiple sclerosis, enrolled in a pregnancy study. This chain connects TRBV19 to TRBJ1-1; 11 bases are a match to TRBD1. The DNA of the CDR3 is TGTGCCAGTAGTCCGAGGACAGGGGGCTCGAACACTGAAGCTTTCTTT. Translated: CASSPRTGGSNTEAFF.